This TCR beta chain stems from a study of T cells in Graves' hyperthyroidism and ophthalmopathy. Whole-study results and caveats: The model predicted ophthalmopathy a median around six months before onset.

Newly diagnosed hyperthyroidism, duration under 2 months, in patients aged 18 to 65. Lactation, pregnancy, other autoimmune disease or uncontrolled infection led to exclusion of patients. Fresh peripheral blood, about 9.9 ml, yielded the PBMCs. Of note for this clonotype: Its specificity is unknown.

Amplification targeted TCR beta CDR3 regions from RNA transcripts. First-round RT-PCR with HTBI primers amplified the TCR CDR3 region. TCRdb processed the multiplex PCR reads anew with MiXCR; each CDR3 protein has one entry. In the table there are 150,000 or so distinct CDR3 sequences, approximately 24% of which are singletons. Sequencing was carried out using blood. The origin of this receptor is a woman aged 45-65 years with Graves' hyperthyroidism that later progressed to Graves' ophthalmopathy.

As DNA, the CDR3 is TGCAGCGTTGCAAAGAGCTCCTACGAGCAGTACTTC. Translated, it gives CSVAKSSYEQYF. The chain recombines TRBV29-1 with TRBJ2-7; D ambiguous. Germline V lookup: CDR1 SQVTM, CDR2 ANQGSEA. Trimming removed 4 bases at V and 0 bases at J, with 7 bases between. This CDR3 region has 12 residues.